This T cell receptor (beta chain) was observed in a study of blood T cell repertoires in COVID-19. Overall study: Italy, Spain and the United States were the sources of the convalescent and acute COVID-19 samples. T cells, B-cell-depleted T cells, or PBMCs provided the cDNA or gDNA that served as material.

Profiling relied on immunoSEQ multiplex PCR, and the TCRdb table lists in-frame clones only, not all of them. The table shows roughly 350,000 clones, with 88% occurring only once. Enrolment of Seattle patients took place during active infection, and they were followed longitudinally. V was pared by 5 bases and J by 1 base, with 18 bases between. Germline V gene sequence: CDR1 MDHEN, CDR2 SYDVKM. The CDR3 is 18 amino acids. The chain recombines TRBV28 with TRBJ1-6, with D possibly TRBD1 on 6 matching bases. The sequenced sample was peripheral blood. The clonotype comes from a woman between 70 and 85 years old with COVID-19, enrolled during active disease. The DNA for the CDR3 is TGTGCCAGCAGTCCCCAAGGACAGACGTCATCCTATAATTCACCCCTCCACTTT. Its translation is CASSPQGQTSSYNSPLHF.